Listed here are 13 T cell receptor beta chains from one sample, sequenced in a study of T cells in localized non-small cell lung cancer. The data were produced by immunoSEQ multiplex PCR, yet TCRdb's version contains in-frame clones alone and is incomplete. Among a few thousand clones listed, about 28% were seen once. The specimen comprised lung tumor tissue, sampled before any cancer treatment. These receptors were collected from a female donor over 55 with stage I lung adenocarcinoma.

The V call is TRBV29-1, the J call TRBJ1-1; D not resolved. Deletions cut 6 bases from V and 0 bases from J, with 11 bases between. The CDR3 spans 13 residues. The germline V gene has CDR1 SQVTM and CDR2 ANQGSEA. The CDR3 loop is CSVAAGVNTEAFF. CDR3 DNA: TGCAGCGTCGCCGCTGGGGTGAACACTGAAGCTTTCTTT.

By frequency in the sample, this clone is medium-sized. The rearrangement uses TRBV6-8 and TRBJ1-2; a possible D gene is TRBD1 (6 bases). Trimming removed 2 bases at V and 2 bases at J, with 9 bases between. Germline values: CDR1 MNHGY, CDR2 SAAAGT. This CDR3 spans 14 amino acids. CDR3 amino acids: CASSYIQGNYGYTF. CDR3 nucleotides: TGTGCCAGCAGTTACATACAGGGAAACTATGGCTACACCTTC.

This chain joins TRBV30 and TRBJ2-1; 7 bases are shared with TRBD2. In germline, CDR1 is GTSNPN, CDR2 SVGIG (reference sequence). CDR3 length: 16 amino acids. V dropped 0 bases and J dropped 8; count of bases not matched to a gene: 13. The CDR3 sequence is CAWSVLVGGPVDEQFF. CDR3 in DNA: TGTGCCTGGAGTGTACTTGTGGGAGGGCCTGTCGATGAGCAGTTCTTC.

Only one count was recorded for this clone. This sequence joins TRBV29-1 and TRBJ1-2, with D possibly matching TRBD1 (5 bases). V shed 2 bases and J shed 4 bases, with 11 bases lying between them. The CDR3 is 13 amino acids. CDR1 and CDR2 (germline): SQVTM, ANQGSEA. The CDR3 reads CSVERGESYGYTF. DNA of the CDR3: TGCAGCGTTGAACGGGGGGAGTCCTATGGCTACACCTTC.

The rearrangement links TRBV30 to TRBJ2-7, with D tentatively TRBD1 (6 bases). Trimming took off 5 bases at V and 1 base at J, with 18 bases between the two ends. Germline-derived CDR1 and CDR2 are GTSNPN and SVGIG (reference sequence). The CDR3 is 15 residues long. The CDR3 sequence is CAWGDGQPKSYEQYF. The CDR3 region has the DNA TGTGCCTGGGGCGACGGACAGCCTAAATCCTACGAGCAGTACTTC.

The V gene is TRBV6-4, the J gene TRBJ2-7, with 9 bases matching TRBD1. The CDR3 sequence is 13 residues long. CDR1 MRHNA and CDR2 SNTAGT come from the germline V gene. Trimming cost V 5 bases and J 4 bases; bases outside gene matches: 3. CDR3 nucleotides: TGTGCCAGCAGTTTGGACAGGGGATACGAGCAGTACGTC. Translation: CASSLDRGYEQYV.

This chain connects TRBV11-3 to TRBJ2-5; D unresolved. The CDR3 runs 16 residues. The germline gives CDR1 SGHNT, CDR2 YENEEA. V gave up 3 bases and J gave up 1 base, with 15 bases separating them. The CDR3 region has the DNA TGTGCCAGCAGCTTGCCCGGCGAGATTGTCCAAGAGACCCAGTACTTC. Translated, it gives CASSLPGEIVQETQYF.

Sample share makes this clone medium-sized (0.01 to 0.1%). This chain connects TRBV6-8 to TRBJ2-7; 7 bases align to TRBD1. The V gene end was trimmed by 0 bases and the J gene end by 5 bases; junction bases not matched to a gene: 10. CDR3 size: 16 residues. The germline CDR1 and CDR2 sequences are MNHGY and SAAAGT. In DNA form, the CDR3 reads TGTGCCAGCAGTTACTCCGACAGGGTCCGGTCTGACGAGCAGTACGTC. Protein sequence: CASSYSDRVRSDEQYV.

This chain links TRBV11-3 with TRBJ2-1; tentatively, D is TRBD2 (5 bases). The germline gives CDR1 SGHNT, CDR2 YENEEA. This CDR3 contains 14 residues. V was pared by 4 bases and J by 1 base, with 8 bases between. DNA of the CDR3: TGTGCCAGCAGCTCCGACTATTCCTACAATGAGCAGTTCTTC. Translation gives CASSSDYSYNEQFF.

The genes are TRBV19 and TRBJ1-1; the D is unclear. From germline, CDR1 is LNHDA and CDR2 SQIVND (reference sequence). The ends were cut back, 4 bases at V and 0 bases at J, with 15 bases in the middle. The CDR3 is made up of 16 amino acids. The CDR3, as DNA: TGTGCCAGTAGTACCCCCAGGACGGGGATGAACACTGAAGCTTTCTTT. Protein sequence: CASSTPRTGMNTEAFF. The complete variable domain, with remaining parts taken from reference TRBV19 and TRBJ1-1, reads DGGITQSPKYLFRKEGQNVTLSCEQNLNHDAMYWYRQDPGQGLRLIYYSQIVNDFQKGDIAEGYSVSREKKESFPLTVTSAQKNPTAFYLCASSTPRTGMNTEAFFGQGTRLTVV.

Only a few counts were recorded for this clone. The chain combines TRBV11-3 with TRBJ2-1; D is uncertain. The CDR3 extends over 15 amino acids. Germline lookup yields CDR1 SGHNT and CDR2 YENEEA. Trimming took off 7 bases at V and 0 bases at J, with 13 bases between the two ends. For the CDR3, the DNA is TGTGCCAGCAACAAACAATTCAGCTCCTACAATGAGCAGTTCTTC. Translated, it gives CASNKQFSSYNEQFF. The full variable domain, completed using reference TRBV11-3 and TRBJ2-1, is EAGVVQSPRYKIIEKKQPVAFWCNPISGHNTLYWYLQNLGQGPELLIRYENEEAVDDSQLPKDRFSAERLKGVDSTLKIQPAELGDSAVYLCASNKQFSSYNEQFFGPGTRLTVL.

The chain carries TRBV10-1 and TRBJ2-7; D is uncertain. Germline lookup yields CDR1 WNHNN and CDR2 SYGVQD (reference sequence). CDR3 length: 13 amino acids. The ends were cut back, 6 bases at V and 6 bases at J, with 15 bases in the middle. The CDR3 nucleotides are TGCGCCAGCAGCCACCCCGGACGGCGCGAGCAGTACTTC. Its translation: CASSHPGRREQYF.

V is TRBV29-1 and J is TRBJ1-1; D may be TRBD1 (5 bases). V was cut by 7 bases and J by 0 bases, with 15 bases left in between. Looked up from germline, CDR1 is SQVTM and CDR2 is ANQGSEA. The CDR3 is 14 residues long. CDR3 sequence (DNA): TGCAGCGCCCCCGGCCAGGGATTGAACACTGAAGCTTTCTTT. It yields the protein CSAPGQGLNTEAFF. The complete variable domain, with remaining parts taken from reference TRBV29-1 and TRBJ1-1, reads SAVISQKPSRDICQRGTSLTIQCQVDSQVTMMFWYRQQPGQSLTLIATANQGSEATYESGFVIDKFPISRPNLTFSTLTVSNMSPEDSSIYLCSAPGQGLNTEAFFGQGTRLTVV.